Listed below are T cell receptor beta chains from one sample, sequenced in a study of shared clonotypes between healthy human individuals. The method was immunoSEQ multiplex PCR; TCRdb's version includes in-frame clones alone and lacks a portion of them. The sample holds about 1.5 million clones, around 98% seen once. The source material was naive CD4+ T cells sorted from blood. The receptors here all came from a man under 40 in good health. The CDR3 runs from the conserved cysteine through the conserved F or W. Fields, in order: CDR3 DNA, CDR3 protein, D gene, CDR3 length, V gene, J gene. The D gene is left open where the match is weak.

cdr3_nt: TGTGCCAGCAGCTTTGCCGGGACAGGGTATGAGCAGTTCTTC
cdr3_aa: CASSFAGTGYEQFF
d_call: TRBD1
cdr3_length: 14
v_call: TRBV11-2
j_call: TRBJ2-1

cdr3_nt: TGTGCCAGTAGCAGGACAGCCGATGGCTACACCTTC
cdr3_aa: CASSRTADGYTF
d_call: NA
cdr3_length: 12
v_call: TRBV19
j_call: TRBJ1-2

cdr3_nt: TGCGCCAGCAGCTTGGGGGGACAGGGCTTATACGAGCAGTACTTC
cdr3_aa: CASSLGGQGLYEQYF
d_call: TRBD1
cdr3_length: 15
v_call: TRBV5-1
j_call: TRBJ2-7

cdr3_nt: TGCGCCAGCAGCTTGAACCCGGGTGTCGGGGATACGCAGTATTTT
cdr3_aa: CASSLNPGVGDTQYF
d_call: NA
cdr3_length: 15
v_call: TRBV5-1
j_call: TRBJ2-3

cdr3_nt: TGTGCCACCAGCAGAGACATAGGCACCGGGGAGCTGTTTTTT
cdr3_aa: CATSRDIGTGELFF
d_call: NA
cdr3_length: 14
v_call: TRBV15
j_call: TRBJ2-2

cdr3_nt: TGTGCCAGCACCTTCAGGGTACCGGGACTAGCGGGCACCGGGGAGCTGTTTTTT
cdr3_aa: CASTFRVPGLAGTGELFF
d_call: TRBD2
cdr3_length: 18
v_call: TRBV7-9
j_call: TRBJ2-2

cdr3_nt: TGTGCCAGCTCACCACGGACAGGGGGAGCCTACAATGAGCAGTTCTTC
cdr3_aa: CASSPRTGGAYNEQFF
d_call: TRBD1
cdr3_length: 16
v_call: TRBV18
j_call: TRBJ2-1

cdr3_nt: TGTGCCAGCAGTTCCCTCTGGACTAGCGGGAGCGGCACAGATACGCAGTATTTT
cdr3_aa: CASSSLWTSGSGTDTQYF
d_call: TRBD2
cdr3_length: 18
v_call: TRBV28
j_call: TRBJ2-3

cdr3_nt: TGTGCCAGCAGCTTGGGCACGGAAAGGTACACCGGGGAGCTGTTTTTT
cdr3_aa: CASSLGTERYTGELFF
d_call: NA
cdr3_length: 16
v_call: TRBV5-5
j_call: TRBJ2-2

cdr3_nt: TGTGCCAGCAGCTTTGGGACTGGGGTAGGCGGTGAGCAGTTCTTC
cdr3_aa: CASSFGTGVGGEQFF
d_call: NA
cdr3_length: 15
v_call: TRBV7-2
j_call: TRBJ2-1

cdr3_nt: TGTGCCAGCAGTGAACGGGGCAGGGGGCGAGGCTACACCTTC
cdr3_aa: CASSERGRGRGYTF
d_call: TRBD1
cdr3_length: 14
v_call: TRBV2
j_call: TRBJ1-2

cdr3_nt: TGTGCCAGCTCACCCCCGGGGAGGGGTGAGCAGTACTTC
cdr3_aa: CASSPPGRGEQYF
d_call: TRBD2
cdr3_length: 13
v_call: TRBV18
j_call: TRBJ2-7

cdr3_nt: TGCAGCGTCGAACCAAGAGGGGAACACACAGATACGCAGTATTTT
cdr3_aa: CSVEPRGEHTDTQYF
d_call: NA
cdr3_length: 15
v_call: TRBV29-1
j_call: TRBJ2-3

cdr3_nt: TGTGCCAGCAGCCCCTTTGGGGCTTTGAACACTGAAGCTTTCTTT
cdr3_aa: CASSPFGALNTEAFF
d_call: NA
cdr3_length: 15
v_call: TRBV9
j_call: TRBJ1-1

cdr3_nt: TGTGCCATCAGTGAGGGGAGGCAGAATGAAAAACTGTTTTTT
cdr3_aa: CAISEGRQNEKLFF
d_call: NA
cdr3_length: 14
v_call: TRBV10-3
j_call: TRBJ1-4

cdr3_nt: TGTGCCAGCAGTGAAATGACAGGCTTGGAGACCCAGTACTTC
cdr3_aa: CASSEMTGLETQYF
d_call: NA
cdr3_length: 14
v_call: TRBV27
j_call: TRBJ2-5

cdr3_nt: TGTGCCAGCAGCCCCCTTCAGGGGAGCTATGGCTACACCTTC
cdr3_aa: CASSPLQGSYGYTF
d_call: NA
cdr3_length: 14
v_call: TRBV5-4
j_call: TRBJ1-2

cdr3_nt: TGTGCCAGCAGCGTATCTTCTCAACGCACAGGTAGCATTCAGTACTTC
cdr3_aa: CASSVSSQRTGSIQYF
d_call: NA
cdr3_length: 16
v_call: TRBV9
j_call: TRBJ2-4

cdr3_nt: TGTGCCAGTGTTGGGGTAGGTACCGAGCAGTACTTC
cdr3_aa: CASVGVGTEQYF
d_call: NA
cdr3_length: 12
v_call: TRBV25-1
j_call: TRBJ2-7

cdr3_nt: TGTGCCAGCAGCACCAGACTAGACTTCTCCTACAATGAGCAGTTCTTC
cdr3_aa: CASSTRLDFSYNEQFF
d_call: NA
cdr3_length: 16
v_call: TRBV11-1
j_call: TRBJ2-1

cdr3_nt: TGTGCCAGCACGGGGACTAGCGGGAGGGCCAATGAGCAGTTCTTC
cdr3_aa: CASTGTSGRANEQFF
d_call: TRBD2
cdr3_length: 15
v_call: TRBV9
j_call: TRBJ2-1

cdr3_nt: TGTGCCAGCAGTAGGGGGAACACAGATACGCAGTATTTT
cdr3_aa: CASSRGNTDTQYF
d_call: NA
cdr3_length: 13
v_call: TRBV13
j_call: TRBJ2-3

cdr3_nt: TGTGCCAGCAGCAAGGACAGGGGCAGCCCCAACACCGGGGAGCTGTTTTTT
cdr3_aa: CASSKDRGSPNTGELFF
d_call: TRBD1
cdr3_length: 17
v_call: TRBV7-2
j_call: TRBJ2-2

cdr3_nt: TGCGCCATCGAGGCCCCCTCCTACAATGAGCAGTTCTTC
cdr3_aa: CAIEAPSYNEQFF
d_call: NA
cdr3_length: 13
v_call: TRBV5-1
j_call: TRBJ2-1

cdr3_nt: TGCAGCGTCGCTGACAGGACTTGGGAAGGCTACACCTTC
cdr3_aa: CSVADRTWEGYTF
d_call: NA
cdr3_length: 13
v_call: TRBV29-1
j_call: TRBJ1-2

cdr3_nt: TGTGCCAGCAGCCCCAGACCGACAGTTGGCGGGGAGCTGTTTTTT
cdr3_aa: CASSPRPTVGGELFF
d_call: NA
cdr3_length: 15
v_call: TRBV7-9
j_call: TRBJ2-2

cdr3_nt: TGTGCCAGCAGCTCCCTGCCGGGACTAGCGGGAGGAGGGGAGACCCAGTACTTC
cdr3_aa: CASSSLPGLAGGGETQYF
d_call: TRBD2
cdr3_length: 18
v_call: TRBV11-2
j_call: TRBJ2-5

cdr3_nt: TGTGCCAGCAGCCCAGTGTTGGCGTCCCGCTCCTACAATGAGCAGTTCTTC
cdr3_aa: CASSPVLASRSYNEQFF
d_call: NA
cdr3_length: 17
v_call: TRBV7-6
j_call: TRBJ2-1

cdr3_nt: TGTGCCAGCAGCGTAGAGGGAGCGAGTAACTATGGCTACACCTTC
cdr3_aa: CASSVEGASNYGYTF
d_call: NA
cdr3_length: 15
v_call: TRBV9
j_call: TRBJ1-2

cdr3_nt: TGTGCCAGCAGTTTAGCGGGAGGCCCTAGCACAGATACGCAGTATTTT
cdr3_aa: CASSLAGGPSTDTQYF
d_call: TRBD2
cdr3_length: 16
v_call: TRBV2
j_call: TRBJ2-3

cdr3_nt: TGTGCCAGCAGCTTGATCGGGACTAGCGGGAGCGAGCAGTACTTC
cdr3_aa: CASSLIGTSGSEQYF
d_call: TRBD2
cdr3_length: 15
v_call: TRBV5-6
j_call: TRBJ2-7

cdr3_nt: TGTGCCAGCAGTTTAAGGTGGGACTATTCTAGCACAGATACGCAGTATTTT
cdr3_aa: CASSLRWDYSSTDTQYF
d_call: TRBD2
cdr3_length: 17
v_call: TRBV28
j_call: TRBJ2-3

cdr3_nt: TGCAGCGTTACTAGCGGGAGGGCAGATACGCAGTATTTT
cdr3_aa: CSVTSGRADTQYF
d_call: TRBD2
cdr3_length: 13
v_call: TRBV29-1
j_call: TRBJ2-3

cdr3_nt: TGTGCCAGCAGTGAAGAGGGGACAGGGATCTACGAGCAGTACTTC
cdr3_aa: CASSEEGTGIYEQYF
d_call: TRBD1
cdr3_length: 15
v_call: TRBV6-1
j_call: TRBJ2-7

cdr3_nt: TGTGCCAGCTCATTGACAGGGAGCCAATCTCAGCCCCAGCATTTT
cdr3_aa: CASSLTGSQSQPQHF
d_call: TRBD1
cdr3_length: 15
v_call: TRBV18
j_call: TRBJ1-5

cdr3_nt: TGTGCCAGCATAAGGAACACCGGGGAGCTGTTTTTT
cdr3_aa: CASIRNTGELFF
d_call: NA
cdr3_length: 12
v_call: TRBV2
j_call: TRBJ2-2

cdr3_nt: TGCAGCTTGAGACTTACCTACAATGAGCAGTTCTTC
cdr3_aa: CSLRLTYNEQFF
d_call: NA
cdr3_length: 12
v_call: TRBV29-1
j_call: TRBJ2-1

cdr3_nt: TGTGCCAGCAGTCCACCGACGGGTCAGGGACCCTACGAGCAGTACTTC
cdr3_aa: CASSPPTGQGPYEQYF
d_call: NA
cdr3_length: 16
v_call: TRBV27
j_call: TRBJ2-7

cdr3_nt: TGCGCCAGCATCGACAAAGGGGCCAAGGGCACAGATACGCAGTATTTT
cdr3_aa: CASIDKGAKGTDTQYF
d_call: NA
cdr3_length: 16
v_call: TRBV4-1
j_call: TRBJ2-3

cdr3_nt: TGTGCCAGTAATCCAACCGGGACAAGGGCTACCGGGGAGCTGTTTTTT
cdr3_aa: CASNPTGTRATGELFF
d_call: NA
cdr3_length: 16
v_call: TRBV19
j_call: TRBJ2-2

cdr3_nt: TGTGCCAGCAGACAAAGGTTGTCTTTTCGTGTCACTGAAGCTTTCTTT
cdr3_aa: CASRQRLSFRVTEAFF
d_call: NA
cdr3_length: 16
v_call: TRBV7-2
j_call: TRBJ1-1

cdr3_nt: TGTGCCAGCAGCTTGGCCGGACACCACCGGCCCACAGATACGCAGTATTTT
cdr3_aa: CASSLAGHHRPTDTQYF
d_call: NA
cdr3_length: 17
v_call: TRBV5-6
j_call: TRBJ2-3